Below, 13 T cell receptor beta chains from the same sample are listed, as sequenced in a study of T cells in Graves' hyperthyroidism and ophthalmopathy. Authors of the study amplified TCR beta CDR3 regions from RNA transcripts. The study used the HTBI primer set for a first-round RT-PCR of the TCR CDR3. TCRdb recomputed calls from the multiplex PCR reads with MiXCR, one row per CDR3 protein. The table has some 250,000 distinct CDR3 sequences, about 14% seen once; the top ten hold less than 15%. Material for sequencing was blood. These receptors were taken from a middle-aged woman with Graves' hyperthyroidism that later progressed to Graves' ophthalmopathy.

This clonotype occurred many times. V usage is TRBV20-1 and J usage is TRBJ2-1; 10 positions match TRBD2. V shed 4 bases, J shed 15 bases, and the junction held 6 bases outside the gene matches. This CDR3 is built from 11 residues. Germline values: CDR1 DFQATT, CDR2 SNEGSKA (reference sequence). The CDR3 region is CSATSGRIPFF. Here the CDR3 DNA reads TGCAGTGCTACTAGCGGGAGAATTCCGTTCTTC.

This clonotype was found many times. The rearrangement links TRBV24-1 to TRBJ2-3; D is unclear. Germline V gives CDR1 KGHDR, CDR2 SFDVKD. V lost 2 bases and J lost 3, with 5 bases in between. The CDR3 has 13 amino acids. CDR3 nucleotide sequence: TGTGCCACCAGTGATTACTCGACAGATACGCAGTATTTT. This translates into CATSDYSTDTQYF.

This clonotype was seen ten or more times. This chain links TRBV29-1 with TRBJ2-5, with D possibly being TRBD1 (6 bases). V lost 1 base and J lost 2, with 14 bases in between. Germline V lookup: CDR1 SQVTM, CDR2 ANQGSEA. The CDR3 spans 15 residues. This CDR3 reads CSVEVVDSYQETQYF. CDR3 nucleotide sequence: TGCAGCGTTGAAGTGGTGGACAGTTATCAAGAGACCCAGTACTTC.

The chain has TRBV9 and TRBJ2-1; 9 bases match TRBD2. There are 21 residues in the CDR3. V lost 0 bases, J lost 2 bases, and 18 bases stayed unmatched. Germline V gene lookup returns CDR1 SGDLS and CDR2 YYNGEE. This chain's CDR3 is CASSVARQGVDSGRPYNEQFF. CDR3 bases: TGTGCCAGCAGCGTAGCTCGGCAGGGGGTTGATAGCGGGAGACCCTACAATGAGCAGTTCTTC.

This clonotype was counted ten times or more. The rearrangement links TRBV29-1 to TRBJ1-3; D gene uncertain. There are 11 residues in the CDR3. Germline lookup yields CDR1 SQVTM and CDR2 ANQGSEA. The germline V and J ends were trimmed by 4 bases and 8 bases, with 9 bases remaining between them. CDR3 bases: TGCAGCGTTGTGGTGTCGGACACCATATATTTT. Protein product: CSVVVSDTIYF.

This clonotype was observed many times. The chain is built from TRBV6-1 and TRBJ1-1, with unresolved D. This CDR3 spans 15 amino acids. V was pared by 0 bases and J by 5 bases, with 13 bases between. In germline, CDR1 is MNHNS, CDR2 SASEGT. CDR3 loop: CASSEAQRSGTEAFF. In DNA, the CDR3 is TGTGCCAGCAGTGAAGCGCAGAGGAGTGGGACTGAAGCTTTCTTT.

In its sample, this clonotype was seen many times. CDR3 residues: CASSLGQMTVGSSGQFF. In DNA form, the CDR3 reads TGTGCCAGCAGCTTAGGGCAGATGACTGTGGGTTCATCAGGGCAGTTCTTC. The chain combines TRBV7-9 with TRBJ2-1; no firm D call. V lost 1 base and J 12 bases, leaving 25 bases between the germline ends. This CDR3 spans 17 amino acids. Germline CDR1 and CDR2: SEHNR and FQNEAQ (reference sequence).

This clonotype was seen many times. This chain uses TRBV3-1 with TRBJ1-6, with a weak D call TRBD1 (5 bases). The V gene's germline CDR1 is LGHDT and CDR2 YNNKEL (reference sequence). The CDR3 has 14 residues. Trimming took 3 bases from V and 6 from J, leaving 9 bases between them. CDR3 amino acids: CASSQGPFNSPLHF. CDR3 DNA sequence: TGTGCCAGCAGCCAGGGACCCTTTAATTCACCCCTCCACTTT.

This clonotype was detected ten times or more. J is TRBJ1-6 and V is TRBV5-1; 8 bases are shared with TRBD1. The germline V gene encodes CDR1 SGHRS and CDR2 YFSETQ. This CDR3 has 13 amino acids. The V gene end was trimmed by 4 bases and the J gene end by 7 bases; junction bases not matched to a gene: 1. The DNA of the CDR3 is TGCGCCAGCAGCGACAGGGGCAATTCACCCCTCCACTTT. This translates into CASSDRGNSPLHF.

This clonotype was recorded many times. The J gene is TRBJ1-1, the V gene TRBV7-9; D possibly corresponds to TRBD1 (6 bases). Germline V lookup: CDR1 SEHNR, CDR2 FQNEAQ (reference sequence). CDR3 length equals 12 residues. Between the trimmed V and J ends, which lost 2 bases and 8 bases, there was a span of 9 bases. The CDR3: CASSLRGIEAFF. CDR3 bases: TGTGCCAGCAGCTTAAGGGGGATCGAAGCTTTCTTT.

This clonotype was counted many times. The V and J genes are TRBV7-9 and TRBJ1-2, with D possibly being TRBD1 (5 bases). CDR1 and CDR2 from the germline V gene are SEHNR and FQNEAQ (reference sequence). The V and J ends lost 0 bases and 1 base respectively, with 9 bases between them. This CDR3 spans 15 amino acids. CDR3 in DNA: TGTGCCAGCAGCTTAGCCAGGGAAGGTAACTATGGCTACACCTTC. This encodes CASSLAREGNYGYTF.

This clonotype occurred many times. This sequence joins TRBV20-1 and TRBJ2-7, with 10 bases lining up with TRBD2. This CDR3 contains 11 residues. Germline-derived CDR1 and CDR2 are DFQATT and SNEGSKA (reference sequence). DNA for the CDR3: TGCAGCCTAGCGGGAGTCTACGAGCAGTACTTC. Amino acid sequence: CSLAGVYEQYF.

The chain combines TRBV19 with TRBJ1-1; perhaps TRBD1 as D (5 bases). V lost 10 bases and J lost 3, with 15 bases in between. Germline V gene sequence: CDR1 LNHDA, CDR2 SQIVND (reference sequence). CDR3 size: 13 residues. In DNA form, the CDR3 reads TGTGCCACCCACCTGGGGCAGCACACTGAAGCTTTCTTT. Protein sequence: CATHLGQHTEAFF. Filled out from reference TRBV19 and TRBJ1-1, the complete variable domain reads DGGITQSPKYLFRKEGQNVTLSCEQNLNHDAMYWYRQDPGQGLRLIYYSQIVNDFQKGDIAEGYSVSREKKESFPLTVTSAQKNPTAFYLCATHLGQHTEAFFGQGTRLTVV.